A selection of T cell receptor beta chains follows, all from one sample in a study of cytomegalovirus exposure and HLA in healthy donors. Repertoires were generated with immunoSEQ multiplex PCR, while TCRdb's copy carries only in-frame clones and drops some. Among 200,000 or so clones listed, less than 85% were seen once. Sequencing used PBMCs. These receptor sequences come from a man aged 18-30 years in good health and CMV-seronegative. Each CDR3 is given with its conserved first and last residue. The D gene is left open where the match is weak. The size entry is marked missing in some rows and otherwise reads once, few, many or a size class.

j_gene: TRBJ2-2; d_gene: NA; v_gene: TRBV5-1; abundance: NA; CDR3aa: CASRSSGLSNTGELFF; CDR3nt: TGCGCCAGCAGATCGTCAGGGCTCTCGAACACCGGGGAGCTGTTTTTT
j_gene: TRBJ2-5; d_gene: TRBD2; v_gene: TRBV7-7; abundance: NA; CDR3aa: CASSLSAGMLETQYF; CDR3nt: TGTGCTAGCAGCTTATCAGCGGGAATGTTGGAGACCCAGTACTTC
j_gene: TRBJ2-2; d_gene: NA; v_gene: TRBV5-1; abundance: NA; CDR3aa: CASRSTGRAFSNTGELFF; CDR3nt: TGCGCCAGCAGGAGTACGGGCAGGGCGTTTTCGAACACCGGGGAGCTGTTTTTT
j_gene: TRBJ2-3; d_gene: TRBD2; v_gene: TRBV7-3; abundance: NA; CDR3aa: CASSWGLAVSHTQYF; CDR3nt: TGTGCCAGCAGCTGGGGACTAGCGGTTAGTCATACGCAGTATTTT
j_gene: TRBJ2-2; d_gene: NA; v_gene: TRBV27; abundance: NA; CDR3aa: CASSLWSGLTGELFF; CDR3nt: TGTGCCAGCAGTTTATGGTCCGGTCTCACCGGGGAGCTGTTTTTT
j_gene: TRBJ1-4; d_gene: NA; v_gene: TRBV7-8; abundance: NA; CDR3aa: CASSPAGGVKLFF; CDR3nt: TGTGCCAGCAGCCCCGCAGGCGGGGTAAAACTGTTTTTT
j_gene: TRBJ2-3; d_gene: NA; v_gene: TRBV21-1; abundance: NA; CDR3aa: CASTDWVIAGATDTQYF; CDR3nt: TGTGCCAGCACCGATTGGGTAATAGCGGGCGCCACAGATACGCAGTATTTT
j_gene: TRBJ1-1; d_gene: TRBD1; v_gene: TRBV6-4; abundance: few; CDR3aa: CASSDTDRATEAFF; CDR3nt: TGTGCCAGCAGTGACACGGACAGGGCCACTGAAGCTTTCTTT
j_gene: TRBJ1-2; d_gene: NA; v_gene: TRBV6-1; abundance: NA; CDR3aa: CASSEVGAGDGYTF; CDR3nt: TGTGCCAGCAGTGAAGTTGGGGCGGGAGATGGCTACACCTTC
j_gene: TRBJ1-1; d_gene: NA; v_gene: TRBV7-9; abundance: NA; CDR3aa: CASSLAPRDTEAFF; CDR3nt: TGTGCCAGCAGCTTAGCGCCCAGGGACACTGAAGCTTTCTTT
j_gene: TRBJ1-4; d_gene: NA; v_gene: TRBV19; abundance: NA; CDR3aa: CASTYQINPTGEKLFF; CDR3nt: TGTGCCAGTACCTACCAGATCAATCCTACCGGGGAAAAACTGTTTTTT
j_gene: TRBJ1-3; d_gene: TRBD1; v_gene: TRBV30; abundance: NA; CDR3aa: CAWSRTGVGNTIYF; CDR3nt: TGTGCCTGGAGTCGGACAGGGGTCGGAAACACCATATATTTT
j_gene: TRBJ2-7; d_gene: NA; v_gene: TRBV2; abundance: NA; CDR3aa: CASSESARAFYEQYF; CDR3nt: TGTGCCAGCAGTGAATCTGCCAGGGCCTTCTACGAGCAGTACTTC
j_gene: TRBJ2-3; d_gene: TRBD1; v_gene: TRBV5-1; abundance: NA; CDR3aa: CASSLEGATDTQYF; CDR3nt: TGCGCCAGCAGCTTAGAGGGGGCCACAGATACGCAGTATTTT
j_gene: TRBJ2-1; d_gene: NA; v_gene: TRBV6-5; abundance: NA; CDR3aa: CASCYRAYNEQFF; CDR3nt: TGTGCCAGCTGTTATAGAGCCTACAATGAGCAGTTCTTC
j_gene: TRBJ2-7; d_gene: TRBD1; v_gene: TRBV10-3; abundance: once; CDR3aa: CAISETRGTGRVSYEQYF; CDR3nt: TGTGCCATCAGCGAAACCCGCGGGACAGGGAGGGTCTCCTACGAGCAGTACTTC
j_gene: TRBJ2-5; d_gene: NA; v_gene: TRBV9; abundance: NA; CDR3aa: CASSFRGQQETQYF; CDR3nt: TGTGCCAGCAGCTTTAGAGGACAGCAAGAGACCCAGTACTTC
j_gene: TRBJ2-7; d_gene: NA; v_gene: TRBV28; abundance: NA; CDR3aa: CASSRNRGYYEQYF; CDR3nt: TGTGCCAGCAGCCGTAATAGGGGGTACTACGAGCAGTACTTC
j_gene: TRBJ1-2; d_gene: TRBD1; v_gene: TRBV19; abundance: NA; CDR3aa: CASSVQGGSGYTF; CDR3nt: TGTGCCAGTAGTGTACAGGGGGGTTCTGGCTACACCTTC
j_gene: TRBJ2-3; d_gene: TRBD2; v_gene: TRBV6-1; abundance: NA; CDR3aa: CASRTSTFPDTQYF; CDR3nt: TGTGCCAGTCGGACTAGCACTTTCCCAGATACGCAGTATTTT
j_gene: TRBJ1-1; d_gene: NA; v_gene: TRBV5-1; abundance: NA; CDR3aa: CASSYDGMGVTEAFF; CDR3nt: TGCGCCAGCAGTTACGATGGTATGGGCGTCACTGAAGCTTTCTTT
j_gene: TRBJ2-7; d_gene: TRBD1; v_gene: TRBV7-2; abundance: NA; CDR3aa: CASSLLGGNYEQYF; CDR3nt: TGTGCCAGCAGCCTCCTAGGGGGCAACTACGAGCAGTACTTC
j_gene: TRBJ1-1; d_gene: NA; v_gene: TRBV29-1; abundance: few; CDR3aa: CSVEESGNTEAFF; CDR3nt: TGCAGCGTTGAAGAGTCAGGGAACACTGAAGCTTTCTTT
j_gene: TRBJ1-2; d_gene: TRBD1; v_gene: TRBV27; abundance: NA; CDR3aa: CASSLTGGLDGYTF; CDR3nt: TGTGCCAGCAGCCTCACAGGGGGCTTGGATGGCTACACCTTC
j_gene: TRBJ2-7; d_gene: NA; v_gene: TRBV11-2; abundance: NA; CDR3aa: CASSLDRHYEQYF; CDR3nt: TGTGCCAGCAGCTTAGACAGACACTACGAGCAGTACTTC
j_gene: TRBJ2-7; d_gene: NA; v_gene: TRBV18; abundance: NA; CDR3aa: CASSPASMAVEQYF; CDR3nt: TGTGCCAGCTCACCGGCCAGTATGGCAGTCGAGCAGTACTTC
j_gene: TRBJ2-2; d_gene: NA; v_gene: TRBV19; abundance: NA; CDR3aa: CASTFVRRNTGELFF; CDR3nt: TGTGCCAGTACCTTCGTGAGGAGAAACACCGGGGAGCTGTTTTTT
j_gene: TRBJ2-2; d_gene: TRBD2; v_gene: TRBV7-2; abundance: NA; CDR3aa: CASSQTSGSTGELFF; CDR3nt: TGTGCCAGCAGCCAGACTAGCGGGAGTACCGGGGAGCTGTTTTTT
j_gene: TRBJ2-5; d_gene: TRBD2; v_gene: TRBV5-1; abundance: NA; CDR3aa: CASSPSGTQETQYF; CDR3nt: TGCGCCAGCAGCCCTAGCGGGACTCAAGAGACCCAGTACTTC
j_gene: TRBJ1-2; d_gene: TRBD1; v_gene: TRBV19; abundance: few; CDR3aa: CASSETPTGVYGYTF; CDR3nt: TGTGCCAGTAGTGAAACGCCGACAGGGGTCTATGGCTACACCTTC
j_gene: TRBJ2-3; d_gene: TRBD2; v_gene: TRBV5-1; abundance: NA; CDR3aa: CASSLLPSGMSTDTQYF; CDR3nt: TGCGCCAGCAGCTTGTTGCCTAGCGGGATGAGCACAGATACGCAGTATTTT
j_gene: TRBJ2-6; d_gene: NA; v_gene: TRBV10-3; abundance: NA; CDR3aa: CAISEVESGANVLTF; CDR3nt: TGTGCCATCAGTGAGGTCGAGTCTGGGGCCAACGTCCTGACTTTC
j_gene: TRBJ2-1; d_gene: TRBD2; v_gene: TRBV27; abundance: NA; CDR3aa: CASSGGLVAYNEQFF; CDR3nt: TGTGCCAGCAGTGGGGGACTAGTGGCCTACAATGAGCAGTTCTTC
j_gene: TRBJ1-2; d_gene: NA; v_gene: TRBV7-9; abundance: NA; CDR3aa: CASSFLGRRLGYTF; CDR3nt: TGTGCCAGCAGCTTTCTCGGCAGGCGCTTAGGCTACACCTTC
j_gene: TRBJ2-1; d_gene: TRBD2; v_gene: TRBV5-5; abundance: once; CDR3aa: CASSFAAGVAYNEQFF; CDR3nt: TGTGCCAGCAGCTTCGCAGCGGGAGTCGCCTACAATGAGCAGTTCTTC
j_gene: TRBJ2-1; d_gene: TRBD2; v_gene: TRBV5-6; abundance: NA; CDR3aa: CASSLDGRVYNEQFF; CDR3nt: TGTGCCAGCAGCTTGGACGGGAGGGTCTACAATGAGCAGTTCTTC
j_gene: TRBJ2-7; d_gene: NA; v_gene: TRBV7-9; abundance: few; CDR3aa: CASSPDITLSSYEQYF; CDR3nt: TGTGCCAGCAGCCCGGACATAACCTTGAGCTCCTACGAGCAGTACTTC
j_gene: TRBJ2-1; d_gene: TRBD1; v_gene: TRBV25-1; abundance: NA; CDR3aa: CASSVTGGRVLEQFF; CDR3nt: TGTGCCAGCAGTGTGACAGGGGGTAGGGTATTGGAGCAGTTCTTC
j_gene: TRBJ2-7; d_gene: TRBD1; v_gene: TRBV11-2; abundance: NA; CDR3aa: CASSGQGGIYAEQYF; CDR3nt: TGTGCCAGCAGCGGACAGGGGGGGATTTACGCCGAGCAGTACTTC
j_gene: TRBJ1-5; d_gene: NA; v_gene: TRBV7-2; abundance: NA; CDR3aa: CASSFHRANQPQHF; CDR3nt: TGTGCCAGCAGCTTTCACAGGGCTAATCAGCCCCAGCATTTT
j_gene: TRBJ2-7; d_gene: NA; v_gene: TRBV6-1; abundance: NA; CDR3aa: CASRPGLPTYEQYF; CDR3nt: TGTGCCAGCAGGCCGGGACTCCCAACCTACGAGCAGTACTTC
j_gene: TRBJ2-5; d_gene: TRBD2; v_gene: TRBV5-1; abundance: NA; CDR3aa: CASSGGGTQETQYF; CDR3nt: TGCGCCAGCAGTGGGGGGGGTACCCAAGAGACCCAGTACTTC
j_gene: TRBJ1-2; d_gene: TRBD1; v_gene: TRBV5-3; abundance: NA; CDR3aa: CARSLGRDRPYGYTF; CDR3nt: TGTGCCAGAAGCTTGGGTCGGGACAGACCCTATGGCTACACCTTC